This paragraph covers one T cell receptor beta chain sequence. PCR used 60 Vbeta primers and 13 Jbeta primers. The data were produced by immunoSEQ multiplex PCR, yet TCRdb's version contains in-frame clones alone and is incomplete. The sample includes 95,000 to 150,000 clones, 65% to 90% of them seen just once. The sample originates from a study of cytomegalovirus exposure and HLA in healthy donors. The sequenced sample consisted of PBMCs. The sequence came from a young man in good health and CMV-seronegative.

The CDR3 loop reads CASSALQGFAEAFF. CDR3 nucleotides: TGTGCCAGCAGCGCCCTCCAGGGGTTTGCTGAAGCTTTCTTT. J is TRBJ1-1 and V is TRBV9; D is possibly TRBD1 (6 bases). This CDR3 has 14 residues. Trimming left V 3 bases short and J 6 bases short, with 15 bases between. The V gene's germline CDR1 is SGDLS and CDR2 YYNGEE.